What follows describes a single T cell receptor (beta chain). This clone turned up a few times. Its cognate antigen has yet to be identified. No much larger clone is present one base from it, and per-base qualities are unavailable. The same CDR3 also results from other DNA sequences found in this sample. TCRbeta CDR3 regions were amplified from genomic DNA by means of the immunoSEQ Assay, a bias-controlled multiplex PCR. As for how the authors treated the data: The number of nucleated cells in each sample was estimated by amplification of reference gene primers within the assay. Sequence reads were collapsed and filtered to measure the absolute abundance of every unique TCRbeta CDR3 rearrangement. For each sample, productive Simpson clonality was calculated as the square root of Simpson's diversity index across productive rearrangements. TCRdb holds this immuneACCESS table with in-frame rearrangements only. Some clones are missing; in checked studies, unresolved V genes explain under half, and the rest has no known cause. The D gene and trimming were derived from the DNA, and the V and J assignments and clone size from that table. The sample yields about 250,000 clones; over 75% were counted once. The top ten clonotypes cover roughly 2.3% of the sample.

This entry comes from a study of blood T cell repertoires in COVID-19 (TCRdb year 2020). About the full investigation: Samples covering the acute and convalescent phases of COVID-19 were provided by collaborators in the United States, Italy and Spain. The repertoires were released in a freely available public database meant as a resource for research on the immune response to SARS-CoV-2. The material from the prospective study consisted of cDNA or gDNA derived from T cells, B-cell-depleted T cells, or PBMCs. Samples came from the ongoing ImmuneRACE study (first 160 participants) plus 1,254 subjects from 6 global collaborators. Sample metadata almost always included a de-identified subject ID, COVID-19 status, age in years and sex. The dataset comprised deeply sampled blood TCRbeta repertoires from subjects exposed to, actively infected with, or recovered from COVID-19. Where available, HLA class I and class II types were obtained from metadata supplied by the sample provider rather than from assay-based typing. What the authors observed across the whole study: Clinical and demographic metadata were provided uncurated, with the amount varying by source and participant.

Enrolling through a virtual design, the prospective study's participants ranged in age from roughly 18 to 89 years and lived across 24 United States geographic areas. Cohort assignment in the prospective study relied on participant-reported clinical history from a screening survey and a study questionnaire. ImmuneRACE Cohort 3 recovered participants were defined by two consecutive negative NP/OP PCR tests, healthcare professional clearance, or symptom resolution. In the prospective study, whole blood, serum and a nasopharyngeal or oropharyngeal swab were collected from each participant by mobile phlebotomists. Prospective study participants could optionally give additional blood draws and questionnaires over an approximately two-month period. Before DNA extraction, prospective study blood samples were shipped either frozen or at room temperature. In the germline V gene (reference sequence), CDR1 corresponds to MNHEY and CDR2 to SMNVEV. Measured from the cysteine to the phenylalanine, the CDR3 is 14 residues long. Only the CDR3 region is kept as DNA, spanning 42 bases read in frame from base 1. The germline V and J ends show losses of 6 bases and 5 bases respectively, and no gene match explains 6 bases of the junction.

The rearranged chain carries TRBV27 and TRBJ1-4; TRBD1 matches 7 bases in the middle. The sample taken for sequencing was PBMCs or T cells enriched from blood (not recorded which). The TCR sequence derives from a woman under 30 who had recovered from COVID-19. In nucleotide form, the sequence is TGTGCCAGCAGAAGACAGGGCGGGAATGAAAAACTGTTTTTT. This sequence encodes CASRRQGGNEKLFF.